The 3 T cell receptor beta chains presented below share a single source sample, sequenced in a study of Graves' ophthalmopathy and Graves' hyperthyroidism. The authors amplified TCR beta CDR3 regions, and they did so from RNA transcripts for repertoire sequencing. Second-round multiplex PCR followed a first-round RT-PCR using HTBI primers. TCRdb itself ran the multiplex PCR reads through MiXCR, one entry per CDR3 protein. The sample consists of almost 750,000 distinct CDR3 sequences, approximately 40% of them appearing once. The sample taken for sequencing was peripheral blood. Every receptor here comes from an adult man with Graves' ophthalmopathy.

J is TRBJ1-2 and V is TRBV25-1; D gene unclear. CDR1 MGHDK and CDR2 SYGVNS come from the germline V gene. Trimming took off 5 bases at V and 4 bases at J, with 5 bases between the two ends. CDR3 length equals 11 residues. CDR3 sequence: CASSFSYGYTF. The CDR3 coding sequence is TGTGCCAGCAGTTTTTCCTATGGCTACACCTTC.

Many counts were recorded for this clonotype. The gene calls are TRBV19 and TRBJ1-6; tentatively, D is TRBD1 (5 bases). CDR1 LNHDA and CDR2 SQIVND come from the germline V gene (reference sequence). CDR3 length: 14 amino acids. V shed 7 bases and J shed 6 bases, with 13 bases lying between them. CDR3 amino acids: CASNPMTANSPLHF. The CDR3 nucleotides read TGTGCCAGTAACCCTATGACAGCTAATTCACCCCTCCACTTT.

At least ten counts were recorded for this clonotype. The gene calls are TRBV7-2 and TRBJ2-5, with a possible D match to TRBD1 (5 bases). Looked up from germline, CDR1 is SGHTA and CDR2 is FQGNSA. This CDR3 spans 13 amino acids. V gave up 11 bases and J gave up 3 bases, with 16 bases separating them. The CDR3 DNA sequence: TGTGCCGGGAAGGGGTATTTGGAAGAGACCCAGTACTTC. It specifies CAGKGYLEETQYF. Supplemented by reference TRBV7-2 and TRBJ2-5, the full variable domain reads GAGVSQSPSNKVTEKGKDVELRCDPISGHTALYWYRQSLGQGLEFLIYFQGNSAPDKSGLPSDRFSAERTGGSVSTLTIQRTQQEDSAVYLCAGKGYLEETQYFGPGTRLLVL.